These 31 T cell receptor beta chains were all obtained from the same sample, sequenced in a study of neurological immune-mediated disorders. TCRdb ran MiXCR on the 5' RACE reads and lists one entry per CDR3 protein. The data contain 20,000 to 25,000 distinct CDR3 sequences, roughly 15% of them singletons. The specimen was PBMCs. These receptors all come from a female donor with HTLV-1-associated myelopathy (HAM/TSP).

This clonotype appeared many times. This chain links TRBV6-5 with TRBJ2-7; 8 bases agree with TRBD2. CDR3 length equals 15 residues. The V gene end was trimmed by 2 bases and the J gene end by 2 bases; junction bases not matched to a gene: 5. Germline CDR1 is MNHEY and CDR2 is SVGAGI. The CDR3 here is CASSYGGLGTYEQYF. CDR3 nucleotide sequence: TGTGCCAGCAGTTACGGGGGACTAGGGACCTACGAGCAGTACTTC.

By share, this clonotype ranks as medium-sized. The chain has TRBV20-1 and TRBJ1-3; no reliable D call. Germline values: CDR1 DFQATT, CDR2 SNEGSKA (reference sequence). The CDR3 totals 12 residues. Trimming stripped 4 bases from V and 0 bases from J, with 4 bases between. The CDR3 region is CSAKGSGNTIYF. The CDR3 DNA reads TGCAGTGCTAAGGGCTCTGGAAACACCATATATTTT.

This clonotype appeared many times. The chain carries TRBV5-1 and TRBJ2-1, with 7 bases aligning to TRBD2. Per the germline V gene, CDR1 is SGHRS and CDR2 is YFSETQ. This CDR3 spans 14 amino acids. The trim removed 4 bases at V and 2 bases at J, leaving 3 bases unmatched. This CDR3 is CASSGAGAYNEQFF. CDR3 DNA: TGCGCCAGCAGCGGGGCGGGGGCCTACAATGAGCAGTTCTTC. Full variable domain (missing parts from reference TRBV5-1 and TRBJ2-1): KAGVTQTPRYLIKTRGQQVTLSCSPISGHRSVSWYQQTPGQGLQFLFEYFSETQRNKGNFPGRFSGRQFSNSRSEMNVSTLELGDSALYLCASSGAGAYNEQFFGPGTRLTVL.

The table lists this clonotype with many counts. J is TRBJ2-5 and V is TRBV2, with 14 bases that match TRBD2. The CDR3 runs 16 residues. V lost 5 bases and J lost 5; bases outside the gene matches: 7. Germline lookup yields CDR1 SNHLY and CDR2 FYNNEI. The CDR3 sequence: CASSPGLAGGRETQYF. DNA of the CDR3: TGTGCCAGCAGTCCCGGACTAGCGGGAGGCCGGGAGACCCAGTACTTC.

In this sample, this clonotype turned up many times. The chain couples TRBV20-1 to TRBJ2-7; 9 bases are a match to TRBD2. Germline V gene lookup returns CDR1 DFQATT and CDR2 SNEGSKA (reference sequence). The CDR3 length is 14 residues. After removal of 2 bases from V and 1 base from J, the junction contained 3 bases not matched to a gene. The CDR3 nucleotides read TGCAGTGCTAGACCAGCGGGGGGTTCCTACGAGCAGTACTTC. Amino acids: CSARPAGGSYEQYF.

Many counts were recorded for this clonotype. This chain joins TRBV10-3 and TRBJ1-6; 7 positions agree with TRBD1. Trimming cost V 4 bases and J 7 bases; bases outside gene matches: 10. CDR3 length equals 16 residues. Germline CDR1 and CDR2: ENHRY and SYGVKD. The CDR3 region has the DNA TGTGCCATCAGTGCCTCAAACAGGGGTGGGAATTCACCCCTCCACTTT. As protein: CAISASNRGGNSPLHF.

This clonotype was counted at least ten times. The CDR3 nucleotides are TGCAGCGCAGACACAGGGGGCGATGAGCAGTTCTTC. Translated, it gives CSADTGGDEQFF. V usage is TRBV29-1 and J usage is TRBJ2-1; 9 bases match TRBD1. There are 12 residues in the CDR3. J was trimmed by 8 bases and V by 7 bases; bases with no gene match: 6. The germline V gene encodes CDR1 SQVTM and CDR2 ANQGSEA.

This clonotype was seen repeatedly, ten times or more. This chain joins TRBV5-1 and TRBJ2-7; 7 positions agree with TRBD1. Germline V gene data show CDR1 as SGHRS and CDR2 as YFSETQ. CDR3 length: 15 amino acids. V shed 1 base, J shed 3 bases, and the junction held 7 bases outside the gene matches. This chain's CDR3 is CASSLLTGSVYEQYF. The DNA for the CDR3 is TGCGCCAGCAGCTTGCTGACAGGGAGTGTCTACGAGCAGTACTTC.

This clonotype appeared many times. V is TRBV20-1 and J is TRBJ1-4; no clear D gene. V was cut by 3 bases and J by 6 bases, with 8 bases left in between. Germline V lookup: CDR1 DFQATT, CDR2 SNEGSKA (reference sequence). The CDR3 sequence is 12 residues long. The CDR3 DNA reads as TGCAGTGCTAGGTCGGAGGATGAAAAACTGTTTTTT. Translation: CSARSEDEKLFF.

At least ten counts were recorded for this clonotype. This chain links TRBV27 with TRBJ1-2; the D is unclear. The CDR3 covers 11 residues. The germline CDR1 and CDR2 sequences are MNHEY and SMNVEV (reference sequence). V lost 6 bases and J lost 7, with 9 bases in between. CDR3 DNA: TGTGCCAGCAGGGGGAACGGTGGCTACACCTTC. Translated: CASRGNGGYTF.

This clonotype has at least ten counts. V and J are TRBV20-1 and TRBJ2-1; D is ambiguous. V lost 4 bases, J lost 2 bases, and 12 bases lay in between. The germline V gene encodes CDR1 DFQATT and CDR2 SNEGSKA (reference sequence). The CDR3 has 14 amino acids. The CDR3: CSATPSRTYNEQFF. CDR3 sequence (DNA): TGCAGTGCTACCCCTAGTCGAACCTACAATGAGCAGTTCTTC.

This clonotype appeared many times. The chain is built from TRBV7-9 and TRBJ2-7; D uncertain. Germline lookup yields CDR1 SEHNR and CDR2 FQNEAQ (reference sequence). The CDR3 length is 14 residues. V was cut by 5 bases and J by 0 bases, with 11 bases left in between. CDR3 sequence reads: CASSPVGHSYEQYF. CDR3 bases: TGTGCCAGCAGCCCCGTCGGGCACTCCTACGAGCAGTACTTC.

J is TRBJ2-4 and V is TRBV3-1, with 7 bases lining up with TRBD2. Germline V gives CDR1 LGHDT, CDR2 YNNKEL (reference sequence). The V gene end was trimmed by 4 bases and the J gene end by 9 bases; junction bases not matched to a gene: 6. The CDR3 loop spans 13 amino acids. The CDR3 reads CASSLGLGGIQYF. DNA of the CDR3: TGTGCCAGCAGCCTAGGACTAGGTGGCATTCAGTACTTC.

This clonotype was found many times. The CDR3 sequence: CASSSVPSGSGETQYF. CDR3 DNA: TGTGCCAGCAGCTCAGTCCCTAGCGGGAGTGGCGAGACCCAGTACTTC. The gene calls are TRBV7-6 and TRBJ2-5; 10 nucleotides agree with TRBD2. The germline gives CDR1 SGHVS, CDR2 FNYEAQ. Trimming at V came to 4 bases and at J to 5 bases, leaving 10 bases not matched to a gene. The CDR3 contains 16 residues.

There are many counts of this clonotype. This rearrangement joins TRBV20-1 to TRBJ2-1; D is unclear. Germline loops: CDR1 DFQATT, CDR2 SNEGSKA (reference sequence). The V and J ends lost 3 bases and 6 bases respectively, with 6 bases between them. CDR3 length: 11 residues. The CDR3 is CSASLTNEQFF. The DNA of the CDR3 is TGCAGTGCTAGCCTTACCAATGAGCAGTTCTTC.

This clonotype was counted many times. The chain uses TRBV5-1 and TRBJ2-1; D remains ambiguous. This CDR3 comprises 16 residues. Trimming shortened V by 0 bases and J by 2 bases, and 12 bases separated the two germline ends. Germline-derived CDR1 and CDR2 are SGHRS and YFSETQ. CDR3 sequence (DNA): TGCGCCAGCAGCTTGGCCCCCGACGGTACCTACAATGAGCAGTTCTTC. It encodes CASSLAPDGTYNEQFF.

Ten or more counts support this clonotype. V gene TRBV20-1 combines with J gene TRBJ2-1, with TRBD2 identical over 12 bases. Losses at the gene ends were 0 bases for V and 0 bases for J; bases not matched to a gene: 3. The CDR3 has 17 amino acids. Germline CDR1 is DFQATT and CDR2 is SNEGSKA (reference sequence). This CDR3 is CSARDGTSGFSYNEQFF. In DNA form, the CDR3 reads TGCAGTGCTAGAGATGGGACTAGCGGGTTCTCCTACAATGAGCAGTTCTTC.

The chain recombines TRBV7-2 with TRBJ2-7; no clear D gene. Trimming cost V 4 bases and J 3 bases, with 10 bases left between them. This CDR3 has 13 amino acids. Germline V gene data show CDR1 as SGHTA and CDR2 as FQGNSA. The chain's CDR3 is CASSSRTIYEQYF. In DNA form, the CDR3 reads TGTGCCAGCAGCTCCCGGACCATCTACGAGCAGTACTTC.

This clonotype was recorded many times. This chain connects TRBV20-1 to TRBJ2-1, with 7 bases matching TRBD1. Germline trimming cut 1 base from V and 0 bases from J; bases unmatched to any gene: 0. Germline lookup yields CDR1 DFQATT and CDR2 SNEGSKA (reference sequence). The CDR3 runs 14 residues. The CDR3 sequence is CSARGDSSYNEQFF. The CDR3 DNA is TGCAGTGCTAGAGGGGACAGCTCCTACAATGAGCAGTTCTTC.

The sample holds many counts of this clonotype. The V and J genes are TRBV20-1 and TRBJ2-6; D not resolved. The length of the CDR3 is 14 residues. V lost 6 bases and J lost 4, with 13 bases in between. The germline V gene encodes CDR1 DFQATT and CDR2 SNEGSKA (reference sequence). The CDR3 sequence: CSAPLVTGANVLTF. CDR3 coding DNA: TGCAGTGCGCCATTAGTTACCGGGGCCAACGTCCTGACTTTC.

At least ten counts were recorded for this clonotype. The chain is built from TRBV20-1 and TRBJ2-1; no reliable D call. The V end lost 3 bases, the J end lost 9 bases, and 9 bases lay between the germline ends. The CDR3 sequence is 11 residues long. Germline V CDR1 and CDR2: DFQATT, SNEGSKA (reference sequence). CDR3 in DNA: TGCAGTGCTAGCGACCGGACTGAGCAGTTCTTC. It specifies CSASDRTEQFF.

This clonotype was seen ten or more times. The DNA for the CDR3 is TGTGCCAGCAGCTTGAGGGCGGGAGACGAGACCCAGTACTTC. Amino acids: CASSLRAGDETQYF. The chain employs TRBV5-5 and TRBJ2-5; 7 bases map to TRBD2. This CDR3 spans 14 amino acids. From germline, CDR1 is SGHKS and CDR2 YYEKEE (reference sequence). V was pared by 1 base and J by 5 bases, with 5 bases of the junction left unmatched.

In its sample, this clonotype was seen many times. The chain links TRBV3-1 to TRBJ2-5, with a possible D match to TRBD1 (6 bases). Trimming left V 4 bases short and J 7 bases short, with 19 bases between. CDR1 is LGHDT and CDR2 is YNNKEL in the germline V gene (reference sequence). This CDR3 is 15 amino acids long. The CDR3 spells CASSLWDTSSWTQYF. CDR3 in DNA: TGTGCCAGCAGCCTCTGGGACACATCAAGCTGGACCCAGTACTTC.

This clonotype was counted at least ten times. This chain links TRBV5-1 with TRBJ2-1, with 9 positions matching TRBD1. The length of the CDR3 is 15 residues. Germline assignment: CDR1 SGHRS and CDR2 YFSETQ. J was trimmed by 1 base and V by 5 bases; bases with no gene match: 4. The CDR3 DNA is TGCGCCAGCAGACCGGGACAGGGTTCCTACAATGAGCAGTTCTTC. This sequence encodes CASRPGQGSYNEQFF.

This clonotype was observed many times. The chain couples TRBV20-1 to TRBJ2-2; 11 bases map to TRBD2. V gave up 3 bases and J gave up 3 bases; unmatched junction bases: 6. The V gene's germline CDR1 is DFQATT and CDR2 SNEGSKA (reference sequence). The CDR3 length is 16 residues. The CDR3 nucleotides read TGCAGTGCTAGTTCCCTAGCGGGAGGACACACCGGGGAGCTGTTTTTT. Protein sequence: CSASSLAGGHTGELFF.

This clonotype appeared many times. This chain joins TRBV19 and TRBJ2-1; the match to TRBD2 covers 11 bases. This CDR3 has 17 residues. Per the germline V gene, CDR1 is LNHDA and CDR2 is SQIVND (reference sequence). After removal of 1 base from V and 4 bases from J, the junction contained 6 bases not matched to a gene. CDR3 amino acids: CASSIGLAGGAYNEQFF. CDR3 nucleotide sequence: TGTGCCAGTAGTATAGGGCTAGCGGGAGGTGCTTACAATGAGCAGTTCTTC.

This clonotype occurred many times. The genes are TRBV6-5 and TRBJ1-3; no definite D call. This CDR3 is 14 amino acids long. Germline V gene lookup returns CDR1 MNHEY and CDR2 SVGAGI. V dropped 5 bases and J dropped 4 bases, with 12 bases sitting between them. This chain's CDR3 is CASSPTSTGNTIYF. In DNA form, the CDR3 reads TGTGCCAGCAGTCCTACTTCGACGGGAAACACCATATATTTT.

This clonotype has a count of ten or more. V gene TRBV5-1 combines with J gene TRBJ2-7, with D unresolved. The CDR3 covers 12 residues. Germline CDR1 reads SGHRS; CDR2 reads YFSETQ. V shed 0 bases and J shed 6 bases, with 7 bases lying between them. CDR3 region: CASSLAGGEQYF. The CDR3 coding sequence is TGCGCCAGCAGCTTGGCAGGTGGCGAGCAGTACTTC. Full variable domain (missing parts from reference TRBV5-1 and TRBJ2-7): KAGVTQTPRYLIKTRGQQVTLSCSPISGHRSVSWYQQTPGQGLQFLFEYFSETQRNKGNFPGRFSGRQFSNSRSEMNVSTLELGDSALYLCASSLAGGEQYFGPGTRLTVT.

By its share, this clonotype is medium-sized. The CDR3 DNA follows: TGCAGCGTTGGGCTAGCGGTTCCCAATGAGCAGTTCTTC. It encodes CSVGLAVPNEQFF. The V and J genes are TRBV29-1 and TRBJ2-1, with TRBD2 matching over 7 bases. The CDR3 covers 13 residues. V shed 4 bases, J shed 6 bases, and the junction held 6 bases outside the gene matches. Germline V gene sequence: CDR1 SQVTM, CDR2 ANQGSEA.

This clonotype was counted ten times or more. This chain joins TRBV2 and TRBJ2-2; tentative D call: TRBD1 (7 bases). The CDR3 totals 15 residues. The ends were cut back, 4 bases at V and 1 base at J, with 10 bases in the middle. Looked up from germline, CDR1 is SNHLY and CDR2 is FYNNEI. CDR3 sequence reads: CASSGQGGNTGELFF. Written as DNA, the CDR3 is TGTGCCAGCAGTGGACAGGGAGGGAACACCGGGGAGCTGTTTTTT.

This clonotype has ten or more counts. V is TRBV6-6 and J is TRBJ1-5; D might be TRBD1 (6 bases). The CDR3 consists of 15 residues. Deletions cut 6 bases from V and 2 bases from J, with 14 bases between. CDR1 and CDR2 from the germline V gene are MNHNY and SVGAGI (reference sequence). This CDR3 reads CASSLRAGGNQPQHF. In DNA form, the CDR3 reads TGTGCCAGCAGCCTGCGGGCAGGGGGCAATCAGCCCCAGCATTTT.